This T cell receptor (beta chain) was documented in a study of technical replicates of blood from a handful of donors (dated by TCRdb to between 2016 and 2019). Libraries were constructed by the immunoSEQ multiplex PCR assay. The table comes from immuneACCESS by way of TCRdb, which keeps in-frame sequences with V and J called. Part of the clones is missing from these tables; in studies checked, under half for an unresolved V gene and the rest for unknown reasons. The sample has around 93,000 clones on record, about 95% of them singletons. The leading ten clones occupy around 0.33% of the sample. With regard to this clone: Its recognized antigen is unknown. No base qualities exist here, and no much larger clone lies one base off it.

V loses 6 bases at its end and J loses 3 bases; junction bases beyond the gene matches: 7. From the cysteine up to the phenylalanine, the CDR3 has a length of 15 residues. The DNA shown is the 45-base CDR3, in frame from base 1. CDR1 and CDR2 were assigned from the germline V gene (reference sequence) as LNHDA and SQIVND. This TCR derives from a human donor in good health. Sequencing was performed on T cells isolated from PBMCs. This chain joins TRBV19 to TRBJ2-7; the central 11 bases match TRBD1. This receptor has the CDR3 CASSPQGTGGYEQYF. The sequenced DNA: TGTGCCAGTAGCCCCCAAGGGACAGGGGGCTACGAGCAGTACTTC. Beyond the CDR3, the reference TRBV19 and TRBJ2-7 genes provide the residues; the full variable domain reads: DGGITQSPKYLFRKEGQNVTLSCEQNLNHDAMYWYRQDPGQGLRLIYYSQIVNDFQKGDIAEGYSVSREKKESFPLTVTSAQKNPTAFYLCASSPQGTGGYEQYFGPGTRLTVT.